The T cell receptor beta chain described here comes from a study of CD8+ T cells in alopecia areata. This clone was counted between two and nine times. No antigen is known for it. Study-level results: Administration of tofacitinib significantly diminished scalp clonality and expanded CD8+ clones within the top 100.

Germline CDR1 SQVTM, CDR2 ANQGSEA. This CDR3 spans 14 amino acids. Reverse transcription of extracted RNA yielded cDNA, which provided the sequencing template. Assay used: immunoSEQ multiplex PCR; TCRdb lists only in-frame clones, some missing. The sample carries roughly 100,000 clones, approximately 63% recorded once. Treatment here: oral pan-JAK inhibitor, 5-10 mg twice daily. Alopecia areata patients provided lesional scalp punch biopsies and peripheral blood, both collected for the study. The clonotype was recovered from a human donor with alopecia areata. The chain has TRBV29-1 and TRBJ2-3; D tentatively reads TRBD1 or TRBD2 (5 bases each). Sequencing was performed on CD8+ T cells sorted from blood, taken between weeks 55 and 70, from a patient treated with tofacitinib. CDR3 residues: CVAQKGTGTDTQYF. CDR3 in DNA: TGCGTCGCCCAAAAGGGGACCGGCACAGATACGCAGTATTTT.